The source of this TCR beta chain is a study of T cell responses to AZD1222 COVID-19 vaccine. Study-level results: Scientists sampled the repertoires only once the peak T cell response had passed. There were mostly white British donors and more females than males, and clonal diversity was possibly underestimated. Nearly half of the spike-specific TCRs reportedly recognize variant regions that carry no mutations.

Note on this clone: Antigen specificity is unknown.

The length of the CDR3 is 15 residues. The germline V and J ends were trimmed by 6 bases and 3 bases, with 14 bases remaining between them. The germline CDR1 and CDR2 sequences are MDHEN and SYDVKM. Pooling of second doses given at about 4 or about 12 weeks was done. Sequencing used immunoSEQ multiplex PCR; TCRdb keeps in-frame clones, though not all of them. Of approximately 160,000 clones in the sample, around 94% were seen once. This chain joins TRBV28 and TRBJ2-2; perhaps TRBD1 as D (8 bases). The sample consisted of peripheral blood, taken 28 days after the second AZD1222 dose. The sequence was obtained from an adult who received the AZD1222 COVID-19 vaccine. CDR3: CASRLTGGDTGELFF. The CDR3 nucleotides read TGTGCCAGCAGATTAACAGGGGGGGACACCGGGGAGCTGTTTTTT. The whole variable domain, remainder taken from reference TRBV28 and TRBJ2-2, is DVKVTQSSRYLVKRTGEKVFLECVQDMDHENMFWYRQDPGLGLRLIYFSYDVKMKEKGDIPEGYSVSREKKERFSLILESASTNQTSMYLCASRLTGGDTGELFFGEGSRLTVL.